These 17 T cell receptor beta chains came from one sample sequenced in a study of blood T cell repertoires in COVID-19 (dated by TCRdb to the early 2020s). Library preparation employed the immunoSEQ multiplex PCR assay. This is the immuneACCESS table as TCRdb keeps it, with only in-frame sequences that have V and J called. A part of the clones is gone; compared with another copy, unresolved V genes explain less than half, and the rest is unexplained. For this sample the table gives 150,000 to 200,000 clones, of which more than 70% were detected only once. The ten largest clones capture 6.5% to 9% of the sample. Sequencing used peripheral blood. Receptors originate from a woman aged 55-70 years with acute or convalescent COVID-19.

This clone was seen a single time. In DNA, the CDR3 is TGTGCCAGCCACGGGGGGACCGGTGTGGTCACAGATACGCAGTATTTT. Its translation: CASHGGTGVVTDTQYF. This chain uses TRBV2 with TRBJ2-3, with 7 positions matching TRBD2. Germline V gene lookup returns CDR1 SNHLY and CDR2 FYNNEI. The CDR3 length is 16 residues. J lost 2 bases, V lost 8 bases, and 13 bases had no gene match.

Only one count was recorded for this clone. The rearrangement joins TRBV19 to TRBJ1-1; 8 bases align to TRBD1. Germline values: CDR1 LNHDA, CDR2 SQIVND (reference sequence). V lost 4 bases, J lost 0 bases, and 4 bases stayed unmatched. The CDR3 is 15 amino acids. The CDR3 DNA reads TGTGCCAGTAGTACCTACAGGGGGGTGAACACTGAAGCTTTCTTT. Protein: CASSTYRGVNTEAFF.

This clone has only one observation. The rearrangement links TRBV28 to TRBJ2-7; D may be TRBD2 (6 bases). The CDR3 totals 14 residues. V shed 3 bases and J shed 3 bases, with 12 bases lying between them. Per germline, CDR1 MDHEN and CDR2 SYDVKM. CDR3 in amino acids: CASSFGGTDYEQYF. The CDR3 bases are TGTGCCAGCAGTTTCGGGGGAACTGACTACGAGCAGTACTTC.

The gene calls are TRBV27 and TRBJ1-5; 10 bases map to TRBD1. Trimming at V came to 6 bases and at J to 4 bases, leaving 3 bases not matched to a gene. The CDR3 loop spans 14 amino acids. The germline CDR1 and CDR2 sequences are MNHEY and SMNVEV (reference sequence). CDR3 sequence reads: CASRRTGGNQPQHF. The CDR3 DNA is TGTGCCAGCAGAAGGACAGGGGGAAATCAGCCCCAGCATTTT.

The V gene is TRBV3-1 (or the pseudogene TRBV3-2), the J gene TRBJ1-6; D unresolved. The CDR3 loop spans 16 amino acids. V shed 0 bases and J shed 9 bases, with 15 bases lying between them. The germline V gene has CDR1 LGHDT and CDR2 YNNKEL (reference sequence). The CDR3 DNA is TGTGCCAGCAGCCAAGATCTAAGTAATTCGGGTTCACCCCTCCACTTT. Its protein product is CASSQDLSNSGSPLHF.

This clone was recorded a few times. The CDR3 region has the DNA TGTGCCAGCAGCCCGAGCGGGAGGGCGTACAATGAGCAGTTCTTC. Translated: CASSPSGRAYNEQFF. The gene calls are TRBV11-2 and TRBJ2-1, with TRBD2 matching 10 bases. This CDR3 is built from 15 residues. Germline V gives CDR1 SGHAT, CDR2 FQNNGV. The V and J ends lost 5 bases and 4 bases, in that order; junction bases with no gene match: 5.

V is TRBV30 and J is TRBJ1-4, with D maybe TRBD1 (5 bases). Between the trimmed V and J ends, which lost 4 bases and 0 bases, there was a span of 12 bases. Germline V CDR1 and CDR2: GTSNPN, SVGIG (reference sequence). The CDR3 sequence is 15 residues long. The chain's CDR3 is CAWTRDGATNEKLFF. DNA for the CDR3: TGTGCCTGGACGCGGGACGGCGCAACTAATGAAAAACTGTTTTTT.

The V and J genes are TRBV18 and TRBJ2-1; 8 bases fit TRBD1. Trimming at V came to 5 bases and at J to 7 bases, leaving 19 bases not matched to a gene. The CDR3 runs 18 residues. Germline values: CDR1 KGHSH, CDR2 LQKENI. CDR3 sequence: CASSGLSGGRGEQNEQFF. CDR3 nucleotides: TGTGCCAGCTCAGGACTCTCAGGGGGCAGAGGGGAACAGAATGAGCAGTTCTTC. The full variable domain, completed using reference TRBV18 and TRBJ2-1, is NAGVMQNPRHLVRRRGQEARLRCSPMKGHSHVYWYRQLPEEGLKFMVYLQKENIIDESGMPKERFSAEFPKEGPSILRIQQVVRGDSAAYFCASSGLSGGRGEQNEQFFGPGTRLTVL.

The chain carries TRBV3-1 (or the pseudogene TRBV3-2) and TRBJ2-3; 11 bases map to TRBD2. Germline lookup yields CDR1 LGHDT and CDR2 YNNKEL (reference sequence). This CDR3 spans 17 amino acids. Trimming at V came to 3 bases and at J to 1 base, leaving 6 bases not matched to a gene. CDR3 residues: CASSHHRGLAGTDTQYF. The DNA for the CDR3 is TGTGCCAGCAGCCACCACAGGGGACTAGCGGGCACAGATACGCAGTATTTT.

The J gene is TRBJ2-3, the V gene TRBV6-4, with a tentative D call TRBD1 (5 bases). Trimming cost V 2 bases and J 9 bases, with 12 bases left between them. Germline V lookup: CDR1 MRHNA, CDR2 SNTAGT. The CDR3 spans 13 residues. The CDR3 loop reads CASSDGRGTTQYF. For the CDR3, the DNA is TGTGCCAGCAGTGACGGTAGGGGTACCACGCAGTATTTT.

The chain uses TRBV24-1 and TRBJ2-5; weak D call: TRBD1 (6 bases). The CDR3 is 14 residues long. CDR1 and CDR2 from the germline V gene are KGHDR and SFDVKD. Between the trimmed V and J ends, which lost 5 bases and 0 bases, there was a span of 9 bases. CDR3: CATSGTADQETQYF. In DNA, the CDR3 is TGTGCCACCAGTGGGACAGCAGACCAAGAGACCCAGTACTTC.

V usage is TRBV28 and J usage is TRBJ1-1, with TRBD1 matching 7 bases. J lost 2 bases, V lost 0 bases, and 3 bases had no gene match. This CDR3 contains 15 residues. Germline loops: CDR1 MDHEN, CDR2 SYDVKM. CDR3 in DNA: TGTGCCAGCAGTTTATGGTCAGGGGGTAACACTGAAGCTTTCTTT. As protein: CASSLWSGGNTEAFF.

This chain connects TRBV9 to TRBJ1-1; the match to TRBD1 covers 9 bases. CDR1 and CDR2 (germline): SGDLS, YYNGEE. This CDR3 is built from 17 residues. The ends lost 0 bases at V and 1 base at J; junction bases unmatched: 7. CDR3 nucleotides: TGTGCCAGCAGCGTAGGTCATCCGGGACAGGGGAACACTGAAGCTTTCTTT. Translated: CASSVGHPGQGNTEAFF.

This rearrangement joins TRBV5-1 to TRBJ1-1, with a possible D match to TRBD1 (5 bases). V shed 6 bases and J shed 1 base, with 13 bases lying between them. The CDR3 consists of 14 residues. The germline gives CDR1 SGHRS, CDR2 YFSETQ. CDR3 amino acids: CASTVGRGNTEAFF. CDR3 DNA sequence: TGCGCCAGCACCGTAGGGAGGGGGAACACTGAAGCTTTCTTT.

This chain connects TRBV19 to TRBJ2-3; 10 bases agree with TRBD2. CDR1 is LNHDA and CDR2 is SQIVND in the germline V gene (reference sequence). This CDR3 is built from 15 residues. Trimming at V came to 11 bases and at J to 0 bases, leaving 8 bases not matched to a gene. The CDR3 DNA reads TGTGCCGGATCGTCTAGCGGGAGTAGCACAGATACGCAGTATTTT. Amino acid sequence: CAGSSSGSSTDTQYF.

The chain links TRBV5-1 to TRBJ1-2; D not resolved. The ends were cut back, 3 bases at V and 2 bases at J, with 11 bases in the middle. Germline-derived CDR1 and CDR2 are SGHRS and YFSETQ. The CDR3 is made up of 14 amino acids. CDR3 bases: TGCGCCAGCAGCTGGTCGGCGGTGAACTATGGCTACACCTTC. It codes for CASSWSAVNYGYTF.

The genes are TRBV6-1 and TRBJ2-3, with 9 bases matching TRBD2. Germline loops: CDR1 MNHNS, CDR2 SASEGT. CDR3 length: 16 amino acids. Trimming at V came to 1 base and at J to 3 bases, leaving 5 bases not matched to a gene. The CDR3 DNA sequence: TGTGCCAGCAGTGAAGGAAGCGGGAGGAGGACAGATACGCAGTATTTT. Its translation: CASSEGSGRRTDTQYF.